This T cell receptor (beta chain) was observed in a study of shared T cell receptors in the human thymus. CDR1 SQVTM and CDR2 ANQGSEA come from the germline V gene. V lost 4 bases to trimming and J lost 3 bases; unmatched junction nucleotides: 6. There are 13 residues in the CDR3. The table came from immunoSEQ multiplex PCR; TCRdb's copy has only in-frame clones and leaves some out. The sample contains about 660,000 clones, over 75% of which appear only once. The sample also formed part of further work on human thymus T cells. That source adds: Having corrective surgery for congenital heart defects, healthy Finnish infants were the ones who donated. In corrective heart surgery, resections were taken, and these provided the thymus tissue.

The sample comprised thymocytes. The V call is TRBV29-1, the J call TRBJ2-7; 7 bases are a match to TRBD1. This TCR derives from a boy younger than two with a congenital heart defect. The CDR3 spells CSVVGGEGYEQYF. CDR3 bases: TGCAGCGTTGTAGGGGGCGAAGGCTACGAGCAGTACTTC.